A single sample is the source of the 28 T cell receptor beta chains below, sequenced in a study of blood T cell repertoires in COVID-19 (dated by TCRdb to 2020 to 2021). Library creation used the immunoSEQ multiplex PCR assay. What TCRdb holds here is the immuneACCESS table cut down to in-frame rearrangements. Part of the clones is not present; checked against another copy, under half of the missing clones reflect an unresolved V gene, and the others are unexplained. The sample has a few hundred thousand clones on record, just under 90% of them singletons. The ten largest clonotypes hold 1.5% to 2% of the sample. Sequencing input: PBMCs or T cells enriched from blood (not recorded which). These receptors originate from a woman aged 25 to 39 who had recovered from COVID-19.

The chain couples TRBV7-3 to TRBJ2-5, with 8 bases lining up with TRBD2. This CDR3 has 15 amino acids. Germline assignment: CDR1 SGHTA and CDR2 FQGTGA. The V and J ends lost 1 base and 5 bases, in that order; junction bases with no gene match: 6. This CDR3 is CASSLSGRPGETQYF. The CDR3 coding sequence is TGTGCCAGCAGCTTAAGCGGGAGGCCTGGGGAGACCCAGTACTTC.

The chain combines TRBV28 with TRBJ2-3; 11 bases are a match to TRBD1. The CDR3 is made up of 13 amino acids. Germline V gene sequence: CDR1 MDHEN, CDR2 SYDVKM. The ends lost 8 bases at V and 8 bases at J; junction bases unmatched: 6. DNA of the CDR3: TGTGCCAGCCAGGACAGGGGGCTTGGTACGCAGTATTTT. Amino acids: CASQDRGLGTQYF.

This chain uses TRBV13 with TRBJ2-7; TRBD1 aligns across 10 bases. CDR1 PRHDT and CDR2 FYEKMQ come from the germline V gene (reference sequence). This CDR3 is 19 amino acids long. After removal of 5 bases from V and 2 bases from J, the junction contained 18 bases not matched to a gene. CDR3: CASSVRPPGTGALTYEQYF. The CDR3 coding sequence is TGTGCCAGCAGCGTTAGGCCGCCAGGGACAGGGGCTCTGACCTACGAGCAGTACTTC.

This clone was counted a single time. The J gene is TRBJ1-1, the V gene TRBV19, with 8 bases fitting TRBD1. This CDR3 is 15 amino acids long. Trimming at V came to 5 bases and at J to 1 base, leaving 6 bases not matched to a gene. Looked up from germline, CDR1 is LNHDA and CDR2 is SQIVND (reference sequence). The CDR3 DNA follows: TGTGCCAGTAGTGTCGGTGGGACAGGGAACACTGAAGCTTTCTTT. Translating it yields CASSVGGTGNTEAFF.

This chain connects TRBV19 to TRBJ2-7; TRBD1 matches at 9 bases. The CDR3 runs to 15 residues. Germline loops: CDR1 LNHDA, CDR2 SQIVND (reference sequence). V dropped 5 bases and J dropped 2; count of bases not matched to a gene: 7. CDR3 nucleotide sequence: TGTGCCAGTAGTTTAGGACAGGGGCCGACCTACGAGCAGTACTTC. Protein: CASSLGQGPTYEQYF.

The chain uses TRBV28 and TRBJ2-1, with 9 bases aligning to TRBD2. The CDR3 covers 16 residues. Trimming removed 6 bases from V and 0 bases from J; junction bases left unmatched: 6. Germline lookup yields CDR1 MDHEN and CDR2 SYDVKM. The CDR3 sequence is CASSISTSGSYNEQFF. DNA of the CDR3: TGTGCCAGCAGCATATCGACTAGCGGCTCCTACAATGAGCAGTTCTTC.

The V and J genes are TRBV24-1 and TRBJ2-2; 11 bases are a match to TRBD2. This CDR3 has 17 residues. Germline lookup yields CDR1 KGHDR and CDR2 SFDVKD. The trim removed 5 bases at V and 0 bases at J, leaving 4 bases unmatched. The CDR3 bases are TGTGCCACCAGTGCCCTGACTAGCGGGGCGAACACCGGGGAGCTGTTTTTT. Residues: CATSALTSGANTGELFF.

This chain uses TRBV19 with TRBJ1-4, with 9 positions matching TRBD1. Germline CDR1 is LNHDA and CDR2 is SQIVND (reference sequence). V lost 5 bases, J lost 7 bases, and 2 bases stayed unmatched. This CDR3 region has 13 residues. CDR3 bases: TGTGCCAGTAGTGGGACAGGGACTGAAAAACTGTTTTTT. Its translation: CASSGTGTEKLFF.

This chain links TRBV5-6 with TRBJ2-7; 9 bases match TRBD1. Germline CDR1 reads SGHDT; CDR2 reads YYEEEE. V gave up 0 bases and J gave up 3 bases; unmatched junction bases: 4. The CDR3 is 15 residues long. CDR3 in DNA: TGTGCCAGCAGCTTGGGTGGACAGGGGAACTACGAGCAGTACTTC. Translating it yields CASSLGGQGNYEQYF.

The chain recombines TRBV6-2 or TRBV6-3 with TRBJ2-1; 12 bases align to TRBD2. The germline CDR1 and CDR2 sequences are MNHEY and SVGEGT. The CDR3 spans 15 residues. The ends lost 6 bases at V and 9 bases at J; junction bases unmatched: 9. CDR3 bases: TGTGCCAGCAGCCACCTAGCGGGGGGGCCTCGTGAGCAGTTCTTC. Translated, it gives CASSHLAGGPREQFF.

This clone was found a few times. The genes are TRBV2 and TRBJ1-1; D ambiguous. From germline, CDR1 is SNHLY and CDR2 FYNNEI. Trimming shortened V by 0 bases and J by 8 bases, and 10 bases separated the two germline ends. CDR3 size: 13 residues. CDR3 in DNA: TGTGCCAGCAGTGAAGCGGAGGCCAGGGAAGCTTTCTTT. This gives the protein CASSEAEAREAFF.

The rearrangement uses TRBV5-1 and TRBJ2-2; the D gene is possibly TRBD1 (6 bases). From germline, CDR1 is SGHRS and CDR2 YFSETQ. The germline V and J ends were trimmed by 2 bases and 3 bases, with 11 bases remaining between them. This CDR3 contains 15 residues. CDR3 coding DNA: TGCGCCAGCAGCTTTCAACCAGGGGACACCGGGGAGCTGTTTTTT. Translated, it gives CASSFQPGDTGELFF. Together with reference TRBV5-1 and TRBJ2-2, the CDR3 gives the full variable domain: KAGVTQTPRYLIKTRGQQVTLSCSPISGHRSVSWYQQTPGQGLQFLFEYFSETQRNKGNFPGRFSGRQFSNSRSEMNVSTLELGDSALYLCASSFQPGDTGELFFGEGSRLTVL.

The rearrangement uses TRBV10-3 and TRBJ1-2, with D possibly TRBD1 on 6 matching bases. There are 14 residues in the CDR3. Germline lookup yields CDR1 ENHRY and CDR2 SYGVKD. Trimming stripped 5 bases from V and 1 base from J, with 11 bases between. This CDR3 is CAISSGTFNYGYTF. The CDR3 coding sequence is TGTGCCATCAGTTCCGGGACATTTAACTATGGCTACACCTTC.

The CDR3 DNA reads as TGCGCCAGCAGCTTTGACAGTCTCGGCTACACCTTC. Its translation is CASSFDSLGYTF. V gene TRBV5-1 combines with J gene TRBJ1-2, with a tentative D call TRBD1 (5 bases). The CDR3 is 12 residues long. Trimming removed 2 bases at V and 8 bases at J, with 10 bases between. CDR1 is SGHRS, CDR2 YFSETQ, per germline.

This clone was counted between two and nine times. The J gene is TRBJ1-2, the V gene TRBV9; weak D call: TRBD1 (5 bases). The CDR3 runs to 15 residues. V shed 3 bases and J shed 7 bases, with 19 bases lying between them. CDR1 is SGDLS, CDR2 YYNGEE, per germline. The CDR3, as DNA: TGTGCCAGCAGCGAGCGGGACGGCGGAAGGGGTGGCTACACCTTC. Its protein product is CASSERDGGRGGYTF. Together with reference TRBV9 and TRBJ1-2, the CDR3 gives the full variable domain: DSGVTQTPKHLITATGQRVTLRCSPRSGDLSVYWYQQSLDQGLQFLIQYYNGEERAKGNILERFSAQQFPDLHSELNLSSLELGDSALYFCASSERDGGRGGYTFGSGTRLTVV.

This chain connects TRBV7-9 to TRBJ2-1, with TRBD2 matching 13 bases. The CDR3 is 17 amino acids. Unmatched junction bases numbered 13, after V lost 5 bases and J lost 9 bases. The germline V gene encodes CDR1 SEHNR and CDR2 FQNEAQ (reference sequence). This chain's CDR3 is CASSPRTSGGRASEQFF. The CDR3 DNA sequence: TGTGCCAGCAGCCCCCGGACTAGCGGGGGCCGGGCGTCTGAGCAGTTCTTC.

The rearrangement uses TRBV7-2 and TRBJ2-4; 11 bases fit TRBD2. Per the germline V gene, CDR1 is SGHTA and CDR2 is FQGNSA. CDR3 length: 16 amino acids. V trimming: 0 bases; J trimming: 5 bases; junction bases outside the gene matches: 3. In DNA form, the CDR3 reads TGTGCCAGCAGCTTAGCTAGCGGGGGGGCCCAAAACATTCAGTACTTC. It is translated as CASSLASGGAQNIQYF.

This chain uses TRBV29-1 with TRBJ1-4, with 12 bases lining up with TRBD1. V lost 3 bases to trimming and J lost 8 bases; unmatched junction nucleotides: 4. The CDR3 consists of 14 residues. CDR1 is SQVTM, CDR2 ANQGSEA, per germline. In DNA form, the CDR3 reads TGCAGCGTTGATAAGGGGACAGGGGGCGAAAAACTGTTTTTT. This encodes CSVDKGTGGEKLFF. Full variable domain (rest looked up from reference TRBV29-1 and TRBJ1-4): SAVISQKPSRDICQRGTSLTIQCQVDSQVTMMFWYRQQPGQSLTLIATANQGSEATYESGFVIDKFPISRPNLTFSTLTVSNMSPEDSSIYLCSVDKGTGGEKLFFGSGTQLSVL.

The chain recombines TRBV7-6 with TRBJ1-3, with 10 bases that match TRBD1. Germline V CDR1 and CDR2: SGHVS, FNYEAQ. After removal of 4 bases from V and 4 bases from J, the junction contained 7 bases not matched to a gene. The CDR3 is 16 residues long. The CDR3 here is CASSYDRDRGGNTIYF. DNA of the CDR3: TGTGCCAGCAGCTACGACCGGGACAGGGGAGGAAACACCATATATTTT. The full variable domain, completed using reference TRBV7-6 and TRBJ1-3, is GAGVSQSPRYKVTKRGQDVALRCDPISGHVSLYWYRQALGQGPEFLTYFNYEAQQDKSGLPNDRFSAERPEGSISTLTIQRTEQRDSAMYRCASSYDRDRGGNTIYFGEGSWLTVV.

J is TRBJ2-7 and V is TRBV5-4, with TRBD1 identical over 8 bases. The V and J ends lost 0 bases and 4 bases, in that order; junction bases with no gene match: 6. Germline loops: CDR1 SGHNT, CDR2 YYREEE (reference sequence). The CDR3 runs 15 residues. CDR3 coding DNA: TGTGCCAGCAGCTTGGGTCAGGGGGCGATTTACGAGCAGTACTTC. This encodes CASSLGQGAIYEQYF.

This chain connects TRBV2 to TRBJ1-4; D is unresolved. The CDR3 contains 12 residues. V lost 6 bases and J lost 10, with 12 bases in between. Germline V gene lookup returns CDR1 SNHLY and CDR2 FYNNEI. CDR3 sequence reads: CASSPILGKLFF. The CDR3 DNA follows: TGTGCCAGCAGCCCCATACTAGGAAAACTGTTTTTT.

This chain uses TRBV7-9 with TRBJ1-2, with TRBD1 identical over 8 bases. V was pared by 5 bases and J by 0 bases, with 8 bases of the junction left unmatched. The germline V gene has CDR1 SEHNR and CDR2 FQNEAQ (reference sequence). This CDR3 is built from 16 residues. CDR3 region: CASSRQGTLSNYGYTF. The DNA for the CDR3 is TGTGCCAGCAGCCGACAGGGGACCCTCTCTAACTATGGCTACACCTTC.

The chain links TRBV19 to TRBJ2-5, with 10 bases that match TRBD2. Germline CDR1 is LNHDA and CDR2 is SQIVND (reference sequence). V lost 9 bases and J lost 5; bases outside the gene matches: 9. The CDR3 totals 14 residues. CDR3 sequence reads: CASRSGGAGETQYF. CDR3 bases: TGTGCCAGCCGGAGCGGGGGGGCCGGTGAGACCCAGTACTTC.

The chain couples TRBV5-1 to TRBJ1-3, with D tentatively TRBD1 (6 bases). The CDR3 totals 16 residues. Trimming took off 0 bases at V and 0 bases at J, with 10 bases between the two ends. Germline CDR1 and CDR2: SGHRS and YFSETQ. The CDR3 bases are TGCGCCAGCAGCTTGGCAGGGGTAGGCTCTGGAAACACCATATATTTT. This gives the protein CASSLAGVGSGNTIYF.

The chain recombines TRBV11-2 with TRBJ1-2, with D maybe TRBD1 (5 bases). The CDR3 runs to 16 residues. Trimming shortened V by 4 bases and J by 6 bases, and 21 bases separated the two germline ends. Germline V gene lookup returns CDR1 SGHAT and CDR2 FQNNGV. The CDR3 DNA follows: TGTGCCAGCAGCTCTCCAAGGGGCTCAGGGATGAATGGCTACACCTTC. The encoded protein is CASSSPRGSGMNGYTF.

This clone was recorded a few times. The chain employs TRBV28 and TRBJ1-4, with D possibly matching TRBD1 (5 bases). The germline gives CDR1 MDHEN, CDR2 SYDVKM. The CDR3 has 15 residues. V shed 1 base and J shed 7 bases, with 13 bases lying between them. The CDR3 DNA reads as TGTGCCAGCAGTTTATACGGGGACTTAGGTGAAAAACTGTTTTTT. Its translation is CASSLYGDLGEKLFF.

Written as DNA, the CDR3 is TGTGCCAGCACCCTGGAGGAAGCAGGGGACTACGAGCAGTACTTC. Its protein product is CASTLEEAGDYEQYF. This sequence joins TRBV13 and TRBJ2-7, with TRBD1 as a possible D gene (6 bases). V was cut by 7 bases and J by 3 bases, with 19 bases left in between. The CDR3 runs 15 residues. The germline CDR1 and CDR2 sequences are PRHDT and FYEKMQ (reference sequence).

J is TRBJ1-6 and V is TRBV5-4, with 7 nucleotides matching TRBD1. V lost 3 bases to trimming and J lost 6 bases; unmatched junction nucleotides: 12. CDR3 size: 17 residues. The germline V gene has CDR1 SGHNT and CDR2 YYREEE (reference sequence). The CDR3 loop is CASSSLLEGAGNSPLHF. As DNA, the CDR3 is TGTGCCAGCAGCTCCCTGCTAGAGGGGGCGGGTAATTCACCCCTCCACTTT.